The 24 T cell receptor beta chains presented below share a single source sample, sequenced in a study of cytomegalovirus exposure and HLA in healthy donors (dated by TCRdb to 2016 to 2017). Receptor amplification or capture employed the immunoSEQ multiplex PCR assay. TCRdb mirrors the immuneACCESS table, restricted to in-frame sequences. Some clones are absent from its copies; in checked studies, under half trace to an unresolved V gene, and the reason for the others is unknown. This sample is represented by about 74,000 clones; around 94% of them were singletons. 1.5% to 1.7% of the sample rests with the top ten. The sample taken for sequencing was PBMCs. The source of these receptors is a man between 18 and 29 years old in good health and CMV-seropositive.

V is TRBV27 and J is TRBJ2-1, with TRBD2 identical over 15 bases. Germline V lookup: CDR1 MNHEY, CDR2 SMNVEV (reference sequence). The trim removed 1 base at V and 7 bases at J, leaving 2 bases unmatched. This CDR3 has 16 amino acids. The CDR3 nucleotides read TGTGCCAGCAGTTTATGGGGGACTAGCGGGGGGAATGAGCAGTTCTTC. Translation: CASSLWGTSGGNEQFF.

The chain couples TRBV7-9 to TRBJ2-1; D gene uncertain. The CDR3 has 16 residues. The V gene's germline CDR1 is SEHNR and CDR2 FQNEAQ (reference sequence). V lost 7 bases and J 8 bases, leaving 24 bases between the germline ends. The CDR3 protein is CASTLSPLVGLDEQFF. CDR3 bases: TGTGCCAGCACTCTGAGCCCTCTTGTTGGTCTCGATGAGCAGTTCTTC.

The rearrangement links TRBV11-2 to TRBJ2-1; 9 nucleotides line up with TRBD2. CDR3 size: 17 residues. The germline CDR1 and CDR2 sequences are SGHAT and FQNNGV. The trim removed 3 bases at V and 4 bases at J, leaving 10 bases unmatched. The CDR3 region is CASSLVRASGKYNEQFF. CDR3 nucleotides: TGTGCCAGCAGCTTGGTTCGGGCTAGCGGGAAATACAATGAGCAGTTCTTC.

The chain combines TRBV28 with TRBJ1-3, with D maybe TRBD1 (5 bases). The CDR3 has 16 residues. The ends were cut back, 6 bases at V and 3 bases at J, with 18 bases in the middle. CDR1 and CDR2 from the germline V gene are MDHEN and SYDVKM. The CDR3: CASSTIQVSGGNTIYF. CDR3 DNA: TGTGCCAGCAGCACCATACAGGTCTCGGGTGGAAACACCATATATTTT.

The chain has TRBV11-3 and TRBJ2-7; D perhaps matches TRBD1 (5 bases). Germline V lookup: CDR1 SGHNT, CDR2 YENEEA. This CDR3 contains 14 residues. Trimming pared 4 bases from V and 4 bases from J, leaving 14 bases between. For the CDR3, the DNA is TGTGCCAGCAGCTCTGCGGACAAGTATTACGAGCAGTACTTC. Its translation is CASSSADKYYEQYF.

This clone appeared once. The chain employs TRBV5-1 and TRBJ2-1; 12 nucleotides line up with TRBD2. The germline gives CDR1 SGHRS, CDR2 YFSETQ. There are 15 residues in the CDR3. With V trimmed by 0 bases and J by 7 bases, 2 bases remained unmatched. CDR3 DNA: TGCGCCAGCAGCTTGGGACTAGCGGGAGAAAATGAGCAGTTCTTC. This codes for CASSLGLAGENEQFF.

The rearrangement uses TRBV18 and TRBJ1-2, with D tentatively TRBD1 (5 bases). The CDR3 is made up of 14 amino acids. Germline lookup yields CDR1 KGHSH and CDR2 LQKENI. Trimming took off 8 bases at V and 3 bases at J, with 16 bases between the two ends. The CDR3 DNA reads as TGTGCCAGCAAACAGGAGCTCAACCACTATGGCTACACCTTC. Residues: CASKQELNHYGYTF.

This sequence joins TRBV28 and TRBJ1-1, with D possibly matching TRBD1 (5 bases). Germline CDR1 is MDHEN and CDR2 is SYDVKM. The CDR3 runs 13 residues. Trimming removed 2 bases from V and 6 bases from J, with 10 bases in between. This CDR3 is CASSLDGGAEAFF. CDR3 bases: TGTGCCAGCAGTTTAGACGGGGGGGCTGAAGCTTTCTTT. Based on the CDR3 plus reference TRBV28 and TRBJ1-1, the full variable domain is DVKVTQSSRYLVKRTGEKVFLECVQDMDHENMFWYRQDPGLGLRLIYFSYDVKMKEKGDIPEGYSVSREKKERFSLILESASTNQTSMYLCASSLDGGAEAFFGQGTRLTVV.

The chain is built from TRBV9 and TRBJ2-1; D may be TRBD2 (6 bases). V lost 4 bases and J 1 base, leaving 15 bases between the germline ends. The length of the CDR3 is 16 residues. The V gene's germline CDR1 is SGDLS and CDR2 YYNGEE. The CDR3 region is CASSPRGAGSYNEQFF. The CDR3 bases are TGTGCCAGCAGCCCAAGGGGCGCGGGATCCTACAATGAGCAGTTCTTC. The entire variable domain, with the rest obtained from reference TRBV9 and TRBJ2-1, is as follows: DSGVTQTPKHLITATGQRVTLRCSPRSGDLSVYWYQQSLDQGLQFLIQYYNGEERAKGNILERFSAQQFPDLHSELNLSSLELGDSALYFCASSPRGAGSYNEQFFGPGTRLTVL.

The V and J genes are TRBV6-5 and TRBJ2-7; D may be TRBD2 (5 bases). Germline V CDR1 and CDR2: MNHEY, SVGAGI. CDR3 length: 14 residues. Trimming removed 8 bases from V and 0 bases from J, with 14 bases in between. CDR3 in DNA: TGTGCCAGCGGACCCAAGCGGAGCTCCTACGAGCAGTACTTC. This encodes CASGPKRSSYEQYF.

The rearrangement uses TRBV11-2 and TRBJ2-3; TRBD2 matches at 9 bases. J was trimmed by 0 bases and V by 5 bases; bases with no gene match: 12. Germline CDR1 and CDR2: SGHAT and FQNNGV. The CDR3 consists of 18 residues. The CDR3 region is CASSGAGGGRRSTDTQYF. In DNA form, the CDR3 reads TGTGCCAGCAGCGGAGCGGGAGGCGGTCGGAGGAGCACAGATACGCAGTATTTT.

The chain uses TRBV28 and TRBJ1-2, with a tentative D call TRBD1 (5 bases). The CDR3 has 13 residues. CDR1 MDHEN and CDR2 SYDVKM come from the germline V gene. V lost 3 bases, J lost 5 bases, and 10 bases lay in between. The CDR3 sequence: CASSLTGEYGYTF. As DNA, the CDR3 is TGTGCCAGCAGTTTGACGGGGGAATATGGCTACACCTTC.

The gene calls are TRBV5-1 and TRBJ1-1; 9 nucleotides match TRBD1. The CDR3 has 16 amino acids. J gave up 6 bases and V 3 bases, and 12 bases lay outside the gene matches. Germline CDR1 reads SGHRS; CDR2 reads YFSETQ. For the CDR3, the DNA is TGCGCCAGCAGCTGGGGACAGGGCGAAGTGGGCGCTGAAGCTTTCTTT. Protein sequence: CASSWGQGEVGAEAFF.

The CDR3, as DNA: TGTGCCAGCACTTCCAGGGGGCCGCCGGGTGGGGAGCTGTTTTTT. Protein sequence: CASTSRGPPGGELFF. The chain couples TRBV2 to TRBJ2-2; 8 bases are a match to TRBD1. The CDR3 contains 15 residues. Germline V gene lookup returns CDR1 SNHLY and CDR2 FYNNEI. Trimming removed 7 bases from V and 8 bases from J; junction bases left unmatched: 12.

The chain combines TRBV5-1 with TRBJ2-7, with TRBD2 identical over 9 bases. Germline CDR1 is SGHRS and CDR2 is YFSETQ. The length of the CDR3 is 17 residues. Trimming at V came to 0 bases and at J to 0 bases, leaving 7 bases not matched to a gene. The CDR3 protein is CASSLADSGSPSYEQYF. DNA for the CDR3: TGCGCCAGCAGCTTGGCCGATAGCGGGAGTCCCTCCTACGAGCAGTACTTC.

Written as DNA, the CDR3 is TGTGCCAGCAGCCGAGGGGGTCTCGTTACTGAGCAGTTCTTC. It is translated as CASSRGGLVTEQFF. V usage is TRBV28 and J usage is TRBJ2-1; D is possibly TRBD1 (6 bases). V lost 6 bases, J lost 9 bases, and 18 bases lay in between. The CDR3 has 14 residues. Germline CDR1 reads MDHEN; CDR2 reads SYDVKM. The entire variable domain, with the rest obtained from reference TRBV28 and TRBJ2-1, is as follows: DVKVTQSSRYLVKRTGEKVFLECVQDMDHENMFWYRQDPGLGLRLIYFSYDVKMKEKGDIPEGYSVSREKKERFSLILESASTNQTSMYLCASSRGGLVTEQFFGPGTRLTVL.

The V and J genes are TRBV5-6 and TRBJ2-5, with 13 nucleotides matching TRBD2. Trimming took 3 bases from V and 3 from J; bases not matched to a gene: 2. CDR1 is SGHDT, CDR2 YYEEEE, per germline. There are 15 residues in the CDR3. CDR3 sequence reads: CASSSGLAGEETQYF. In nucleotides, the CDR3 is TGTGCCAGCAGCTCAGGACTAGCGGGAGAAGAGACCCAGTACTTC.

The rearrangement joins TRBV11-3 to TRBJ2-3; 7 nucleotides align to TRBD1. Germline V lookup: CDR1 SGHNT, CDR2 YENEEA. Trimming cost V 3 bases and J 2 bases; bases outside gene matches: 5. CDR3 length: 15 amino acids. CDR3 in amino acids: CASSLSGGFTDTQYF. The CDR3 bases are TGTGCCAGCAGCTTGTCAGGGGGATTCACAGATACGCAGTATTTT.

This clone was observed a few times. At one end the junction does not follow the germline gene, possibly because of a read error. The V gene is TRBV7-7, the J gene TRBJ2-7; D not certain. Germline V lookup: CDR1 SSHAT, CDR2 FNYEAQ (reference sequence). The CDR3 is 14 amino acids. The DNA of the CDR3 is TGTGCTAGCAGCTTAGACCTCTCGGTTAACGAGCAGTACTTC. The encoded protein is CASSLDLSVNEQYF.

The chain is built from TRBV20-1 and TRBJ2-7, with D unclear. V gave up 3 bases and J gave up 2 bases, with 5 bases separating them. The CDR3 covers 11 residues. Germline CDR1 is DFQATT and CDR2 is SNEGSKA (reference sequence). The CDR3 protein is CSASLTYEQYF. The CDR3 DNA reads TGCAGTGCTAGTTTAACCTACGAGCAGTACTTC.

This chain links TRBV11-2 with TRBJ2-7; D call uncertain. Germline V gene lookup returns CDR1 SGHAT and CDR2 FQNNGV. This CDR3 is 13 amino acids long. V lost 5 bases and J lost 2, with 10 bases in between. Here the CDR3 reads CASSADGAYEQYF. DNA of the CDR3: TGTGCCAGCAGCGCTGACGGAGCCTACGAGCAGTACTTC.

J is TRBJ2-3 and V is TRBV5-1; TRBD1 matches 9 bases. The V gene's germline CDR1 is SGHRS and CDR2 YFSETQ. The CDR3 is made up of 14 amino acids. With V trimmed by 5 bases and J by 1 base, 2 bases remained unmatched. CDR3 residues: CASRRTGGTDTQYF. DNA for the CDR3: TGCGCCAGCAGGCGGACAGGGGGCACAGATACGCAGTATTTT.

V is TRBV29-1 and J is TRBJ2-1; TRBD2 aligns across 12 bases. Unmatched junction bases numbered 16, after V lost 8 bases and J lost 5 bases. Germline loops: CDR1 SQVTM, CDR2 ANQGSEA. The CDR3 is 17 residues long. The CDR3 reads CSISARLAGGLHNEQFF. CDR3 nucleotides: TGCAGCATTTCTGCCCGTCTAGCGGGAGGGCTCCACAATGAGCAGTTCTTC.

The rearrangement joins TRBV6-6 to TRBJ2-2; D is ambiguous. Trimming left V 5 bases short and J 2 bases short, with 12 bases between. The CDR3 has 15 amino acids. CDR1 and CDR2 (germline): MNHNY, SVGAGI (reference sequence). The CDR3 DNA is TGTGCCAGCAGTCTTAGAGGCGGTAACACCGGGGAGCTGTTTTTT. Encoded protein: CASSLRGGNTGELFF.